This TCR beta chain was documented in a study of T cells after yellow fever vaccination. Overall study: The fractions with low cell numbers were processed using SMART-Seq v4 Ultra Low Input. Study-wide results and caveats: Post-booster repertoires again held most primary-vaccination clones (roughly 95% CD4, about 90% CD8).

The sample holds many counts of this clonotype. Its target is unknown. The CDR3 is made up of 12 amino acids. Trimming shortened V by 7 bases and J by 7 bases, and 14 bases separated the two germline ends. The V gene's germline CDR1 is SGHDT and CDR2 YYEEEE. Template switching by 5'RACE produced TCR cDNA, adding a universal primer site and UMIs. TCRdb re-called the 5' RACE reads with MiXCR, one entry per CDR3 protein. The table records some 400,000 distinct CDR3 sequences, under 20% of them present only once. V is TRBV5-6 and J is TRBJ2-5; D gene ambiguous. Here the sequenced sample was PBMCs, taken before the yellow fever booster vaccination. The sequence was obtained from a man between 18 and 35 years old who received the YFV17D yellow fever vaccine. The CDR3 is CASGRTSGTQYF. The CDR3 DNA reads as TGTGCCAGCGGAAGAACTTCGGGGACCCAGTACTTC. The complete variable domain, with remaining parts taken from reference TRBV5-6 and TRBJ2-5, reads DAGVTQSPTHLIKTRGQQVTLRCSPKSGHDTVSWYQQALGQGPQFIFQYYEEEERQRGNFPDRFSGHQFPNYSSELNVNALLLGDSALYLCASGRTSGTQYFGPGTRLLVL.